Below, 23 T cell receptor beta chains from the same sample are listed, as sequenced in a study of T cells in Graves' hyperthyroidism and ophthalmopathy. RNA transcripts served as the template for amplifying TCR beta CDR3 regions. First-round RT-PCR targeting the TCR CDR3 was performed with the HTBI primer set. TCRdb used MiXCR to reprocess the multiplex PCR reads, holding one entry per CDR3 protein. The data show around 340,000 distinct CDR3 sequences, around 20% seen once. Material: blood. These receptors were obtained from a woman aged 45-60 years with Graves' hyperthyroidism.

In this sample, this clonotype turned up many times. The chain employs TRBV6-1 and TRBJ1-1; possible D gene TRBD1, 5 bases. CDR3 length: 13 residues. CDR1 MNHNS and CDR2 SASEGT come from the germline V gene. V lost 6 bases and J lost 5, with 13 bases in between. CDR3 residues: CASRMDGATEAFF. CDR3 in DNA: TGTGCCAGCAGGATGGACGGGGCTACTGAAGCTTTCTTT.

The rearrangement uses TRBV30 and TRBJ1-2; D perhaps matches TRBD1 (5 bases). The CDR3 totals 15 residues. CDR1 is GTSNPN, CDR2 SVGIG, per germline (reference sequence). V was cut by 1 base and J by 4 bases, with 16 bases left in between. The CDR3 loop is CAWSAPGGAGYGYTF. DNA for the CDR3: TGTGCCTGGAGTGCCCCCGGCGGGGCGGGCTATGGCTACACCTTC.

This clonotype was picked up a small number of times. The rearrangement uses TRBV27 and TRBJ1-4, with 8 bases aligning to TRBD1. The J segment lost 8 bases and the V segment lost 8 bases, leaving 13 bases of the junction unmatched. The CDR3 is made up of 15 amino acids. Germline V gene data show CDR1 as MNHEY and CDR2 as SMNVEV (reference sequence). The CDR3 region has the DNA TGTGCCAGCGCCTCCCCAGGGGGCATGAGGGAAAAACTGTTTTTT. This sequence encodes CASASPGGMREKLFF.

There are a few counts of this clonotype. The rearrangement uses TRBV28 and TRBJ1-3; 7 bases map to TRBD1. Germline V gene lookup returns CDR1 MDHEN and CDR2 SYDVKM. This CDR3 spans 13 amino acids. Germline trimming cut 5 bases from V and 5 bases from J; bases unmatched to any gene: 3. The CDR3 nucleotides are TGTGCCAGCAGTGACAGGGTTCGAAACACCATATATTTT. Its protein is CASSDRVRNTIYF.

This clonotype appeared a few times. The V gene is TRBV19, the J gene TRBJ1-5, with D possibly TRBD1 on 6 matching bases. CDR3 size: 16 residues. V dropped 3 bases and J dropped 6 bases, with 18 bases sitting between them. Germline V lookup: CDR1 LNHDA, CDR2 SQIVND (reference sequence). CDR3 sequence (DNA): TGTGCCAGTAGTATGGGCCCGGGGGGCTCTAGTCAGCCCCAGCATTTT. It translates to CASSMGPGGSSQPQHF.

This clonotype appeared a few times. CDR3 residues: CASRGASGGAGDTQYF. The DNA for the CDR3 is TGTGCCAGCAGAGGGGCTAGCGGGGGGGCGGGAGATACGCAGTATTTT. The chain combines TRBV6-1 with TRBJ2-3; TRBD2 agrees at 12 bases. Germline V gene data show CDR1 as MNHNS and CDR2 as SASEGT. V shed 6 bases and J 5 bases; nucleotides not matched to a gene: 9. The CDR3 has 16 residues.

This clonotype was seen many times. The V call is TRBV12-3 or TRBV12-4, the J call TRBJ2-2; D call uncertain. There are 14 residues in the CDR3. Deletions cut 8 bases from V and 1 base from J, with 11 bases between. Here the CDR3 reads CASVGQWNTGELFF. CDR3 coding DNA: TGTGCCAGCGTTGGGCAGTGGAACACCGGGGAGCTGTTTTTT.

This clonotype was seen a few times. This sequence may be a read error, since a much larger clone differs from it by one base. The chain has TRBV3-1 and TRBJ1-2, with D possibly TRBD1 on 5 matching bases. CDR3 size: 11 residues. CDR1 LGHDT and CDR2 YNNKEL come from the germline V gene (reference sequence). The CDR3 protein is CTSAGNYGYTF. The CDR3 coding sequence is TGTACCAGTGCAGGGAACTATGGCTACACCTTC.

This clonotype was recorded at least ten times. The chain couples TRBV28 to TRBJ2-2; the D gene is possibly TRBD1 (6 bases). The CDR3 has 17 amino acids. V was cut by 7 bases and J by 6 bases, with 24 bases left in between. Germline V gene data show CDR1 as MDHEN and CDR2 as SYDVKM. DNA for the CDR3: TGTGCCAGCAAATCAATCTATTGGCAGGGGCGGGCCGGGGAGCTGTTTTTT. Amino acids: CASKSIYWQGRAGELFF.

The V gene is TRBV10-3, the J gene TRBJ2-3; D call uncertain. Germline values: CDR1 ENHRY, CDR2 SYGVKD. With 0 bases removed from V and 6 bases from J, the gap between germline ends came to 10 bases. The CDR3 length is 14 residues. The CDR3, as DNA: TGTGCCATCAGTGAGTCGCGGAACCTGGATACGCAGTATTTT. Its protein product is CAISESRNLDTQYF.

The sample holds many counts of this clonotype. The chain couples TRBV3-1 to TRBJ1-5; 9 nucleotides line up with TRBD1. With V trimmed by 3 bases and J by 4 bases, 4 bases remained unmatched. The CDR3 extends over 15 amino acids. Germline CDR1 is LGHDT and CDR2 is YNNKEL (reference sequence). CDR3 DNA: TGTGCCAGCAGCCAGGGCGGGACAGGGAATCAGCCCCAGCATTTT. Translation gives CASSQGGTGNQPQHF.

The V call is TRBV6-1, the J call TRBJ1-5; 8 bases agree with TRBD1. V gave up 7 bases and J gave up 6 bases; unmatched junction bases: 5. The germline gives CDR1 MNHNS, CDR2 SASEGT. CDR3 length: 13 amino acids. The CDR3 coding sequence is TGTGCCAGCAAGGACAGGGAGAGTCAGCCCCAGCATTTT. It yields the protein CASKDRESQPQHF.

The chain is built from TRBV4-1 and TRBJ1-2; D unresolved. Trimming shortened V by 4 bases and J by 4 bases, and 16 bases separated the two germline ends. Germline-derived CDR1 and CDR2 are MGHRA and YSYEKL. CDR3 size: 15 residues. For the CDR3, the DNA is TGCGCCAGCAGCCCTAATAAGGTGGATGTCTATGGCTACACCTTC. Translated, it gives CASSPNKVDVYGYTF.

This clonotype occurred many times. The V gene is TRBV5-1, the J gene TRBJ2-3; D not resolved. The CDR3 totals 13 residues. Trimming took off 0 bases at V and 4 bases at J, with 6 bases between the two ends. Germline lookup yields CDR1 SGHRS and CDR2 YFSETQ. CDR3 in DNA: TGCGCCAGCAGCTTGGAGCTGGCAGATACGCAGTATTTT. Protein: CASSLELADTQYF.

This clonotype was counted at least ten times. The chain combines TRBV5-1 with TRBJ1-5; tentatively, D is TRBD1 (5 bases). The CDR3 spans 15 residues. Germline CDR1 is SGHRS and CDR2 is YFSETQ. V was pared by 0 bases and J by 1 base, with 8 bases between. Here the CDR3 DNA reads TGCGCCAGCAGCTTGGACCAGGGAAGCAATCAGCCCCAGCATTTT. This gives the protein CASSLDQGSNQPQHF.

There are many counts of this clonotype. The chain combines TRBV20-1 with TRBJ2-3; 8 bases align to TRBD2. J lost 4 bases, V lost 3 bases, and 6 bases had no gene match. The CDR3 extends over 14 amino acids. Germline loops: CDR1 DFQATT, CDR2 SNEGSKA (reference sequence). CDR3 amino acids: CSASGGGPPDTQYF. The CDR3 DNA is TGCAGTGCTAGTGGCGGGGGGCCCCCAGATACGCAGTATTTT.

This clonotype appeared many times. The chain recombines TRBV6-2 or TRBV6-3 with TRBJ2-7, with D possibly being TRBD1 (6 bases). CDR1 and CDR2 from the germline V gene are MNHEY and SVGEGT. Trimming pared 6 bases from V and 2 bases from J, leaving 14 bases between. The CDR3 spans 14 residues. The chain's CDR3 is CASSAGVFTYEQYF. As DNA, the CDR3 is TGTGCCAGCAGCGCAGGGGTATTTACCTACGAGCAGTACTTC.

This clonotype was detected many times. The chain combines TRBV7-8 with TRBJ2-7; no firm D call. CDR3 length: 12 residues. The V end was cut by 5 bases, the J end by 6 bases, with 11 bases between. CDR1 is SGHVS and CDR2 is FQNEAQ in the germline V gene. CDR3 sequence (DNA): TGTGCCAGCAGCCCCGTAGAAGGCGAGCAGTACTTC. This translates into CASSPVEGEQYF.

In this sample, this clonotype turned up a few times. The V and J genes are TRBV4-1 and TRBJ1-5; 8 nucleotides align to TRBD1. The CDR3 covers 17 residues. Germline assignment: CDR1 MGHRA and CDR2 YSYEKL. J was trimmed by 2 bases and V by 0 bases; bases with no gene match: 6. The CDR3 loop reads CASSQDHTGQGNQPQHF. The DNA of the CDR3 is TGCGCCAGCAGCCAAGATCACACGGGACAGGGCAATCAGCCCCAGCATTTT.

The V gene is TRBV28, the J gene TRBJ2-7; possibly TRBD2 for D (5 bases). The CDR3 sequence is 13 residues long. Trimming stripped 1 base from V and 6 bases from J, with 10 bases between. Germline CDR1 and CDR2: MDHEN and SYDVKM. DNA for the CDR3: TGTGCCAGCAGTTTATTTAGCGAGAGCGAGCAGTACTTC. It encodes CASSLFSESEQYF.

In DNA form, the CDR3 reads TGTGCCAGCAGCTTAGGACAGGTTCAGCCCCAGCATTTT. It codes for CASSLGQVQPQHF. The gene calls are TRBV5-5 and TRBJ1-5, with TRBD1 identical over 7 bases. Germline CDR1 reads SGHKS; CDR2 reads YYEKEE (reference sequence). J was trimmed by 6 bases and V by 2 bases; bases with no gene match: 2. The CDR3 runs to 13 residues.

Ten or more counts support this clonotype. The chain couples TRBV2 to TRBJ2-2; 8 bases map to TRBD1. The V gene end was trimmed by 9 bases and the J gene end by 5 bases; junction bases not matched to a gene: 14. Germline values: CDR1 SNHLY, CDR2 FYNNEI. This CDR3 is built from 16 residues. CDR3 amino acids: CASTFFPDRETGELFF. The CDR3 DNA sequence: TGTGCCAGTACATTTTTTCCGGACAGGGAGACCGGGGAGCTGTTTTTT.

This clonotype appeared a few times. The V call is TRBV5-1, the J call TRBJ2-3; the match to TRBD2 covers 8 bases. The CDR3 loop spans 17 amino acids. Trimming removed 0 bases from V and 0 bases from J; junction bases left unmatched: 6. CDR1 is SGHRS and CDR2 is YFSETQ in the germline V gene. The CDR3 DNA reads as TGCGCCAGCAGCTTGGCCGGGGGGGGACGGAGCACAGATACGCAGTATTTT. This codes for CASSLAGGGRSTDTQYF.